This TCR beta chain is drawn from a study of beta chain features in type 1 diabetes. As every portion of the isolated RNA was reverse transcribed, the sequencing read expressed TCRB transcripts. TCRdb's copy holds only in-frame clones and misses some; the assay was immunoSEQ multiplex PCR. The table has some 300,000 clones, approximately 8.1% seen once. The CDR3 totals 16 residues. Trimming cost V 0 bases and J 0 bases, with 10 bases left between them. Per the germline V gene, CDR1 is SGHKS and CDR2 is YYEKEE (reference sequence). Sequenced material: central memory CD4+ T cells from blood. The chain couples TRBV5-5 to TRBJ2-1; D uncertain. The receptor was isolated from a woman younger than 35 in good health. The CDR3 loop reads CASSLAVGSSYNEQFF. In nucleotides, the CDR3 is TGTGCCAGCAGCTTGGCTGTCGGAAGCTCCTACAATGAGCAGTTCTTC.